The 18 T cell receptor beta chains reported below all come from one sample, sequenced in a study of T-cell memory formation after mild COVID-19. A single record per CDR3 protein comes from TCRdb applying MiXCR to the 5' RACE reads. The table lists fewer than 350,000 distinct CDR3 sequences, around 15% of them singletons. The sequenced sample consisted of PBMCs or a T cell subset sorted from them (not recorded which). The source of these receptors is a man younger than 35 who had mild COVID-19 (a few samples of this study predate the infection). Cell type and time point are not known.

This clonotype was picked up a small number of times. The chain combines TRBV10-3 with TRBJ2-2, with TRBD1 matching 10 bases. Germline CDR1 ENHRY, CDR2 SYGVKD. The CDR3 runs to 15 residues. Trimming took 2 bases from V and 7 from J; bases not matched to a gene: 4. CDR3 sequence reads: CAISEPGTGVGELFF. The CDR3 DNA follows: TGTGCCATCAGTGAGCCCGGGACAGGGGTCGGGGAGCTGTTTTTT.

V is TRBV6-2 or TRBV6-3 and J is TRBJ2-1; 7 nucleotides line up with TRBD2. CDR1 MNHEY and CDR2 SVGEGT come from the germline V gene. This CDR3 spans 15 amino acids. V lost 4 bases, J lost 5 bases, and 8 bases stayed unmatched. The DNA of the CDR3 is TGTGCCAGCAGTTTGATAACGGGGGGAAACAATGAGCAGTTCTTC. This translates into CASSLITGGNNEQFF.

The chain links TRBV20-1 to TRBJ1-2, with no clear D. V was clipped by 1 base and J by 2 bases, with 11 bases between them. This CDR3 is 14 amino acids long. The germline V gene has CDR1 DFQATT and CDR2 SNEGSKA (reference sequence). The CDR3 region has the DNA TGCAGTGCTAGAGCGGAGGTCTCCAACTATGGCTACACCTTC. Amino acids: CSARAEVSNYGYTF.

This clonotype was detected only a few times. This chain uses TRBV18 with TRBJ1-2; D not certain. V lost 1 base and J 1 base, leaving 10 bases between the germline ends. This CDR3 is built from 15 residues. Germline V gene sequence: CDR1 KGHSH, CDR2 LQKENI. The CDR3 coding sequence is TGTGCCAGCTCACCACGAGAAGTGTTTAACTATGGCTACACCTTC. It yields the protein CASSPREVFNYGYTF. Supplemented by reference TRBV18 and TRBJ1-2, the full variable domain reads NAGVMQNPRHLVRRRGQEARLRCSPMKGHSHVYWYRQLPEEGLKFMVYLQKENIIDESGMPKERFSAEFPKEGPSILRIQQVVRGDSAAYFCASSPREVFNYGYTFGSGTRLTVV.

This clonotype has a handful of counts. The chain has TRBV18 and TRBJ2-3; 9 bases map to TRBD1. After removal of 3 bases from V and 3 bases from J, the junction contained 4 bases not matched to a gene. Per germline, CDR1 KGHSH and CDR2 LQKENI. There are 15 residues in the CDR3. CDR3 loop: CASSPRDRVTDTQYF. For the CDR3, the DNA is TGTGCCAGCTCACCCCGGGACAGGGTGACAGATACGCAGTATTTT.

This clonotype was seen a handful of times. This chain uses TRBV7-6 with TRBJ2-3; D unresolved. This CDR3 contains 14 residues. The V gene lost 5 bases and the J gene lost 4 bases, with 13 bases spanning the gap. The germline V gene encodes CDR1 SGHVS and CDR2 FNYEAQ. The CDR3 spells CASSQAWAADTQYF. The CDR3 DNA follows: TGTGCCAGCAGCCAGGCGTGGGCGGCAGATACGCAGTATTTT.

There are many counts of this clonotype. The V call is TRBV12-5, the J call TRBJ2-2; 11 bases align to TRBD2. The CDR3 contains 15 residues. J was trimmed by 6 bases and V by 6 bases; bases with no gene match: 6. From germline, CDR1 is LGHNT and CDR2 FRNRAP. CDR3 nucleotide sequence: TGTGCTAGTGGCGGGACTAGCGGTGTCCCCGGGGAGCTGTTTTTT. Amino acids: CASGGTSGVPGELFF.

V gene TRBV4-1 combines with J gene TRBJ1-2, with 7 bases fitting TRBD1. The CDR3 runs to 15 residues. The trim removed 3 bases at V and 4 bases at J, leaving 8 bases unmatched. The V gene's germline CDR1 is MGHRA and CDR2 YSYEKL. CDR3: CASSQGEGAPYGYTF. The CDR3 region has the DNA TGCGCCAGCAGCCAGGGCGAGGGGGCCCCCTATGGCTACACCTTC.

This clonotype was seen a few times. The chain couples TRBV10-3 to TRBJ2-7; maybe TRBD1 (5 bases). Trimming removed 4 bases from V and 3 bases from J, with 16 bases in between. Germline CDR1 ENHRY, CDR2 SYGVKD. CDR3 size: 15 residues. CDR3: CAISAQGRGLYEQYF. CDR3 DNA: TGTGCCATCAGTGCCCAGGGTAGAGGTCTCTACGAGCAGTACTTC.

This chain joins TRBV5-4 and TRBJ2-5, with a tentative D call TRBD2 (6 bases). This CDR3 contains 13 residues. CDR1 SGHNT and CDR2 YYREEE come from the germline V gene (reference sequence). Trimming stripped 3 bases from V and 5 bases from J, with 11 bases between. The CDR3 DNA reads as TGTGCCAGCAGCTCAACTAGCATGGAGACCCAGTACTTC. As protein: CASSSTSMETQYF.

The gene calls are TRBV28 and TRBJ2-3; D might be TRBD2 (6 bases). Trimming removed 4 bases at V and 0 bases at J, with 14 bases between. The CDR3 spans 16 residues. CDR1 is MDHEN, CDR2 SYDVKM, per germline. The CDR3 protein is CASSSPGGISTDTQYF. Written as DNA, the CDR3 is TGTGCCAGCAGTTCCCCCGGAGGGATAAGCACAGATACGCAGTATTTT.

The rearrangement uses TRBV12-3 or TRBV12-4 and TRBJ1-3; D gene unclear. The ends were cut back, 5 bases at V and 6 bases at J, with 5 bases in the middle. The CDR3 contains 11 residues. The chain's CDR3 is CASSQINTIYF. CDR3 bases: TGTGCCAGCAGTCAGATAAACACCATATATTTT.

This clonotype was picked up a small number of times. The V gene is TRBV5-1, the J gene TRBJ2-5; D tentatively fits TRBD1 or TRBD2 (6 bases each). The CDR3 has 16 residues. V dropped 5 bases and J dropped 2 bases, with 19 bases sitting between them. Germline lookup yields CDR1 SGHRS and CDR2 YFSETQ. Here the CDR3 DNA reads TGCGCCAGCAGTCCCCCACTAGCAGGGGAACAAGAGACCCAGTACTTC. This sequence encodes CASSPPLAGEQETQYF.

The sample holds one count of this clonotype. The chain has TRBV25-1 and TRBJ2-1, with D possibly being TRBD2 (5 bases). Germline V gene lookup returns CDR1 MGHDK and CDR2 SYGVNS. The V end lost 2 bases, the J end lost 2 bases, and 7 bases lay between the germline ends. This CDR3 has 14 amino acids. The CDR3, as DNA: TGTGCCAGCAGTGAACACGGGGCCTACAATGAGCAGTTCTTC. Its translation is CASSEHGAYNEQFF. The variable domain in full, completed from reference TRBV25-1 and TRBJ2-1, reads EADIYQTPRYLVIGTGKKITLECSQTMGHDKMYWYQQDPGMELHLIHYSYGVNSTEKGDLSSESTVSRIRTEHFPLTLESARPSHTSQYLCASSEHGAYNEQFFGPGTRLTVL.

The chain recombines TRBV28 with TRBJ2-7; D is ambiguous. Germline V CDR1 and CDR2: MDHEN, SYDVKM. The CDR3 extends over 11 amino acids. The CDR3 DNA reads TGTGCTGTGGCATCCTCCTACGAGCAGTACGTC. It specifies CAVASSYEQYV.

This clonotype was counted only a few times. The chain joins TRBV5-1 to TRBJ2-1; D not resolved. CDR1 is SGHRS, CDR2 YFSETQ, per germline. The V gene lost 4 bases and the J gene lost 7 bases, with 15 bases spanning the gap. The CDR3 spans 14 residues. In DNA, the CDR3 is TGCGCCAGCAGCCCCCTTGCAGGTGCTAATGAGCAGTTCTTC. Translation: CASSPLAGANEQFF.

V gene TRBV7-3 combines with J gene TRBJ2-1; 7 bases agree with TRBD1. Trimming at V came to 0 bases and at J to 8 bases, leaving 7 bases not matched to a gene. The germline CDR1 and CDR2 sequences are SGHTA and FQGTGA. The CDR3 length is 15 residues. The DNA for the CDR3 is TGTGCCAGCAGCTTAACCCCAGGGGGACCACATGAGCAGTTCTTC. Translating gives CASSLTPGGPHEQFF.

The CDR3 bases are TGCGCCAGCAGCTTGGCCGGGTATTCACCCCTCCACTTT. It codes for CASSLAGYSPLHF. This chain joins TRBV5-1 and TRBJ1-6; D call uncertain. The germline V gene has CDR1 SGHRS and CDR2 YFSETQ. Deletions cut 0 bases from V and 8 bases from J, with 6 bases between. The CDR3 is 13 residues long.